Sequencing of this TCR beta chain was carried out in a study of blood T cell repertoires in COVID-19. This table comes from immunoSEQ multiplex PCR, and its TCRdb copy is limited to in-frame clones, with some not included. The sample lists approximately 300,000 clones, around 89% occurring once. Trimming removed 4 bases from V and 2 bases from J; junction bases left unmatched: 8. From germline, CDR1 is MDHEN and CDR2 SYDVKM. The length of the CDR3 is 15 residues. The TCR sequence derives from a man aged 25 to 45 with acute or convalescent COVID-19. This chain joins TRBV28 and TRBJ2-7, with 7 bases lining up with TRBD1. The material sequenced was peripheral blood. For the CDR3, the DNA is TGTGCCAGCAGTTCCTCAGGGGGACCGCCCTACGAGCAGTACTTC. Its translation is CASSSSGGPPYEQYF.